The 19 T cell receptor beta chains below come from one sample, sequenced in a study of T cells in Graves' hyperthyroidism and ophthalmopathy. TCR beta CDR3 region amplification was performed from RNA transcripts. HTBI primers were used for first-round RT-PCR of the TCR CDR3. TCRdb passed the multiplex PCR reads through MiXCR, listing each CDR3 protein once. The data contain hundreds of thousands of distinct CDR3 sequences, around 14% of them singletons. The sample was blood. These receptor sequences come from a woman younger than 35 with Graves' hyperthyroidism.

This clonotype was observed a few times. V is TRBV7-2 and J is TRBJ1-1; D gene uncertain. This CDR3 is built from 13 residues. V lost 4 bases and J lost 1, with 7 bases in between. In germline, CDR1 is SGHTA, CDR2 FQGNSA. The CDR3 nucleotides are TGTGCCAGCAGCTCATGGGCGAACACTGAAGCTTTCTTT. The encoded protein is CASSSWANTEAFF.

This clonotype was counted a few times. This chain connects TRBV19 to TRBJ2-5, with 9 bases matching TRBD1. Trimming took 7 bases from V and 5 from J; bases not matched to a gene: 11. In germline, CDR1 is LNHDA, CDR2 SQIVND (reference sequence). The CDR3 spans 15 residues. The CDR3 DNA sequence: TGTGCCAGTAAGGGACAGGGAGGCCTCAAGGAGACCCAGTACTTC. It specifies CASKGQGGLKETQYF.

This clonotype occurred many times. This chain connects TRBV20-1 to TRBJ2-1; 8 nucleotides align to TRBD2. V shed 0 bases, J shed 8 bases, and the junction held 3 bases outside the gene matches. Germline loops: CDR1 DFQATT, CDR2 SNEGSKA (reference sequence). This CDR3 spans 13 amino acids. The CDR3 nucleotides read TGCAGTGCTAGAGACCCTAGCGGGTATGAGCAGTTCTTC. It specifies CSARDPSGYEQFF.

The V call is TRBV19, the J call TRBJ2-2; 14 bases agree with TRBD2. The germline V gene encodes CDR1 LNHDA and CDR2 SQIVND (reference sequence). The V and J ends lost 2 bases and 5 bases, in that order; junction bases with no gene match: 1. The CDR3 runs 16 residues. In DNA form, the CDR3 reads TGTGCCAGTAGTATACGGACTAGCGGGGGGACCGGGGAGCTGTTTTTT. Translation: CASSIRTSGGTGELFF. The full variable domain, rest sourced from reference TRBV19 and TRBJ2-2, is DGGITQSPKYLFRKEGQNVTLSCEQNLNHDAMYWYRQDPGQGLRLIYYSQIVNDFQKGDIAEGYSVSREKKESFPLTVTSAQKNPTAFYLCASSIRTSGGTGELFFGEGSRLTVL.

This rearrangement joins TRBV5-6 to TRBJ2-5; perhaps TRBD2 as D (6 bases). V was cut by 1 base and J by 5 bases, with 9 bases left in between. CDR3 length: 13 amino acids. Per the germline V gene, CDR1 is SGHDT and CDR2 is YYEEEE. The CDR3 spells CASSLTSKETQYF. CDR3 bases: TGTGCCAGCAGCTTGACTAGCAAGGAGACCCAGTACTTC.

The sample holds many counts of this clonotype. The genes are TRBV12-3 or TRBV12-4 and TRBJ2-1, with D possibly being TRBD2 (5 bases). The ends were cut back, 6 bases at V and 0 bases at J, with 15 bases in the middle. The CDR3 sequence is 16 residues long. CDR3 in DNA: TGTGCCAGCAGAATCCTGGGGAGCATCTCCTACAATGAGCAGTTCTTC. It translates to CASRILGSISYNEQFF.

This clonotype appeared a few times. CDR3 bases: TGTGCCAGTAGTTCTTCTATCTTCACGGGACGGATTAGCAATCAGCCCCAGCATTTT. Amino acids: CASSSSIFTGRISNQPQHF. The chain combines TRBV19 with TRBJ1-5, with D tentatively TRBD1 (5 bases). The CDR3 sequence is 19 residues long. V was shortened by 5 bases and J by 0 bases, with 23 bases between the two germline ends. Germline lookup yields CDR1 LNHDA and CDR2 SQIVND (reference sequence).

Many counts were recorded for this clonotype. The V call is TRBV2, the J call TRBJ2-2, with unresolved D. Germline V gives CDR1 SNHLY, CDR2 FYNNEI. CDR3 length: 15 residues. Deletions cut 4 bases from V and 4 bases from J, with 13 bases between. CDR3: CASSVKGDGTGELFF. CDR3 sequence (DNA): TGTGCCAGCAGTGTGAAGGGCGACGGCACCGGGGAGCTGTTTTTT.

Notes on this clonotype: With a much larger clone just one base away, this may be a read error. CDR3 coding DNA: TGTGCCAGCAGTATGGACGGGAGGAACACTGAAGCTTTCTTT. Its protein product is CASSMDGRNTEAFF. The chain has TRBV2 and TRBJ1-1; no clear D. The V and J ends lost 5 bases and 1 base respectively, with 11 bases between them. This CDR3 is built from 14 residues. Germline CDR1 is SNHLY and CDR2 is FYNNEI.

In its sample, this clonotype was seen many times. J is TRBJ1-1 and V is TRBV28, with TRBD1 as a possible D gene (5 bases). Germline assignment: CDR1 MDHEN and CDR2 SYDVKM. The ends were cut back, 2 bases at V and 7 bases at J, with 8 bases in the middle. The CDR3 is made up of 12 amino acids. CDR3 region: CASSLRGDEAFF. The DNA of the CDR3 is TGTGCCAGCAGTTTAAGGGGTGATGAAGCTTTCTTT.

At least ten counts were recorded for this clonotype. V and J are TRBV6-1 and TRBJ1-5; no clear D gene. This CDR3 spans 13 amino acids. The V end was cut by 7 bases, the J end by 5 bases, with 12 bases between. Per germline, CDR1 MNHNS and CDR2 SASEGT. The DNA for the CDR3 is TGTGCCAGCACCCCGACCGGATATCAGCCCCAGCATTTT. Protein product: CASTPTGYQPQHF.

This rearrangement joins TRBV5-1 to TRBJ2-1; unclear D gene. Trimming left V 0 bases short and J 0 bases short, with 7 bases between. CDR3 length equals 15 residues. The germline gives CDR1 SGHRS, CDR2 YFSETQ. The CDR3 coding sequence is TGCGCCAGCAGCTTGGAGCAGCTCTCCTACAATGAGCAGTTCTTC. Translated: CASSLEQLSYNEQFF. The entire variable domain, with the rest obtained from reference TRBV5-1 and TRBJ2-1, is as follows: KAGVTQTPRYLIKTRGQQVTLSCSPISGHRSVSWYQQTPGQGLQFLFEYFSETQRNKGNFPGRFSGRQFSNSRSEMNVSTLELGDSALYLCASSLEQLSYNEQFFGPGTRLTVL.

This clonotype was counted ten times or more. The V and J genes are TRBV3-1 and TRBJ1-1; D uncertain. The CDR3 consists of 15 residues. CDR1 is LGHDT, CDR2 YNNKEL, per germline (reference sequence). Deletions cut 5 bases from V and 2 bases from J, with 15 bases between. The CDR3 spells CASSFLPAPNTEAFF. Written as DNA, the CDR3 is TGTGCCAGCAGCTTCCTTCCGGCGCCCAACACTGAAGCTTTCTTT. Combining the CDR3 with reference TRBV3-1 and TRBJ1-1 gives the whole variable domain DTAVSQTPKYLVTQMGNDKSIKCEQNLGHDTMYWYKQDSKKFLKIMFSYNNKELIINETVPNRFSPKSPDKAHLNLHINSLELGDSAVYFCASSFLPAPNTEAFFGQGTRLTVV.

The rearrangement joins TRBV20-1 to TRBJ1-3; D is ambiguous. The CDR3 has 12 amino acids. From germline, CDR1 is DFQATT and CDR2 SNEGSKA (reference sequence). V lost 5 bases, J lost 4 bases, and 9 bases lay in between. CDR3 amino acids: CSAPSQGNTIYF. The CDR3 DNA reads TGCAGTGCTCCCTCCCAAGGAAACACCATATATTTT.

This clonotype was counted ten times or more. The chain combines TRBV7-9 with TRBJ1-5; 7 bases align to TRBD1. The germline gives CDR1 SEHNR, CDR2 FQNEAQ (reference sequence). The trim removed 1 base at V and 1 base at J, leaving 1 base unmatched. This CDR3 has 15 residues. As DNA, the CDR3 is TGTGCCAGCAGCTTAGACAGGGGAAGCAATCAGCCCCAGCATTTT. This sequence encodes CASSLDRGSNQPQHF.

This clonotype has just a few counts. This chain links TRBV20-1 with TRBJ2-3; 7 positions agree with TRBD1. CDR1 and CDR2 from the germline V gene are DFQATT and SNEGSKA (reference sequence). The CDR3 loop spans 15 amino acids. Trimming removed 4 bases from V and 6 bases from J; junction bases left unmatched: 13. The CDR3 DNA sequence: TGCAGTGCTAACAGGGGCCCCACATTAACGGATACGCAGTATTTT. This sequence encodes CSANRGPTLTDTQYF.

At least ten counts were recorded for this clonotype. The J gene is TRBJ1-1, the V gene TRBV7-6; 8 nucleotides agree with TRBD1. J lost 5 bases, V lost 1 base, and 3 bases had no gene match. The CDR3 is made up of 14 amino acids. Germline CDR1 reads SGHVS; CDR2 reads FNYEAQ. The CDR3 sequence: CASSLDWTGTEAFF. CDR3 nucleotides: TGTGCCAGCAGCTTAGACTGGACAGGGACTGAAGCTTTCTTT.

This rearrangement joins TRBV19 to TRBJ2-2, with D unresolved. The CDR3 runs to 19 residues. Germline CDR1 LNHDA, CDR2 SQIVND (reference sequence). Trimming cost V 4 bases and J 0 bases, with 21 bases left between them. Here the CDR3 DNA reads TGTGCCAGTAGTACCCCCGAGGAGCGCCGATTGCCGAACACCGGGGAGCTGTTTTTT. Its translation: CASSTPEERRLPNTGELFF.

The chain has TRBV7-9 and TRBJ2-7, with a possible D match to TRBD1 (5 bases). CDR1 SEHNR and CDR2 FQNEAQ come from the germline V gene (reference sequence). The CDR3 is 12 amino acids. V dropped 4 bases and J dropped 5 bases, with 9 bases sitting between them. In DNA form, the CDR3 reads TGTGCCAGCAGCTGGGCAGGGAACGAGCAGTACTTC. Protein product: CASSWAGNEQYF.